At least ten counts were recorded for the clone carrying this T cell receptor (beta chain). Its specificity is not known. These data originate in a study of T cells in Graves' hyperthyroidism and ophthalmopathy. Study context: At initial diagnosis, before any treatment had begun, peripheral blood was obtained.

The CDR3 runs 19 residues. CDR1 LGHNT and CDR2 FRNRAP come from the germline V gene. Trimming took 0 bases from V and 3 from J, leaving 23 bases between them. Orbital computed tomography, thyroid ultrasound, serum thyroxine and TRAb, and clinical symptoms together informed the diagnoses. The authors took PBMCs from 10 ml fresh peripheral blood. TCR beta CDR3 sequences were amplified from RNA transcripts. RT-PCR in the first round (using the HTBI primer set) targeted the TCR CDR3. One entry per CDR3 protein results from TCRdb running MiXCR on the multiplex PCR reads. The sample yields fewer than 650,000 distinct CDR3 sequences, 14% seen once. Study-wide results and caveats: Blood held most thyroid clonotypes expanded above 0.001 frequency.

The sequencing input was blood. V usage is TRBV12-5 and J usage is TRBJ1-1; D may be TRBD1 (5 bases). The origin of this receptor is a woman between 18 and 30 years old with Graves' ophthalmopathy. The CDR3 coding sequence is TGTGCTAGTGGTTTGGTACTAGCGAATCTTGAAAGGGGCTACACTGAAGCTTTCTTT. Protein sequence: CASGLVLANLERGYTEAFF. Combining the CDR3 with reference TRBV12-5 and TRBJ1-1 gives the whole variable domain DARVTQTPRHKVTEMGQEVTMRCQPILGHNTVFWYRQTMMQGLELLAYFRNRAPLDDSGMPKDRFSAEMPDATLATLKIQPSEPRDSAVYFCASGLVLANLERGYTEAFFGQGTRLTVV.